The TCR beta chain described here comes from a study of OX40 agonist ivuxolimab in advanced cancers. J lost 3 bases, V lost 6 bases, and 11 bases had no gene match. The germline CDR1 and CDR2 sequences are LGHNA and YNFKEQ. This CDR3 contains 17 residues. The protocol was immunoSEQ multiplex PCR, while the TCRdb copy is restricted to in-frame clones and leaves out a portion. This table has tens of thousands of clones, about 90% appearing once. Here the sequenced sample was CD4+ or CD8+ T cells sorted from blood, taken in a trial of the OX40 agonist ivuxolimab. The V gene is TRBV4-2, the J gene TRBJ2-3, with 11 bases that match TRBD2. This receptor was identified in an adult with an advanced solid tumor such as melanoma, head and neck, liver or kidney cancer. The CDR3, as DNA: TGTGCCAGCAGAACGATCGGTAGCGGGAGGGGGACAGATACGCAGTATTTT. Amino acid sequence: CASRTIGSGRGTDTQYF.